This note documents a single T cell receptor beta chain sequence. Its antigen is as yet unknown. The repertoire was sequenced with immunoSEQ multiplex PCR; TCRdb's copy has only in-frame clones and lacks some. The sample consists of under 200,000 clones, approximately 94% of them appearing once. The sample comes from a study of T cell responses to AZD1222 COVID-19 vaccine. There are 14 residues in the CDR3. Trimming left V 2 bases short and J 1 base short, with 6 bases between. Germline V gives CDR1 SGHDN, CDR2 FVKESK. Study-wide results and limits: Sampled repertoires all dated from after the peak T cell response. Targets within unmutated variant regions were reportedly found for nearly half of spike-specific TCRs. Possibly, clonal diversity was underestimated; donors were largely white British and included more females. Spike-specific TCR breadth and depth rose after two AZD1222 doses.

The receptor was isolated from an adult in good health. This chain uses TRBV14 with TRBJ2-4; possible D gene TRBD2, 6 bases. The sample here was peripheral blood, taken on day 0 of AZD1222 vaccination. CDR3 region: CASSQRGAKNIQYF. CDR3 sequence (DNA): TGTGCCAGCAGCCAACGGGGGGCCAAAAACATTCAGTACTTC.